Described below is a single TCR beta chain sequence and its context. Its target is unknown. This sample is drawn from a study of beta chain features in type 1 diabetes. Whole-study findings and limits: Within patients, naive, central memory and Treg TCRB repertoires seemed more similar than within healthy donors. Type 1 diabetes patients showed fewer insertions and more deletions at VDJ junctions. Moderate but significant shortening of TCRB CDR3s was recorded in all four CD4+ subsets from Type 1 diabetes patients.

The CDR3 sequence is 17 residues long. Expressed TCRB transcripts got sequenced, as all isolated RNA was reverse transcribed. The method was immunoSEQ multiplex PCR; TCRdb's version includes in-frame clones alone and lacks a portion of them. The table has about 290,000 clones, about 7.8% seen once. Each sorted fraction was over 95% pure. The V call is TRBV21-1, the J call TRBJ2-3; the listed D gene, TRBD2, was not tested against the DNA. TRBV21-1 is a pseudogene locus. The sequence derives from a woman between 18 and 30 years old in good health. The specimen was central memory CD4+ T cells from blood. DNA for the CDR3: TGTGCCAGCACCGACCCACTAGCGGGAGGGTCTACAGATACGCAGTATTTT. It is translated as CASTDPLAGGSTDTQYF.